This TCR beta chain was sequenced during a study of T-cell memory formation after mild COVID-19. To note about this clonotype: Its specificity is not known.

Study-wide results and limits: While clones contracting from day 15 to 85 were balanced between CD4 and CD8, later expanders leaned CD4+.

TCRdb re-analysed the 5' RACE reads in MiXCR, keeping a single row per CDR3 protein. The profile shows around 410,000 distinct CDR3 sequences, less than 25% of them singletons. In germline, CDR1 is MNHNY, CDR2 SVGAGI (reference sequence). This CDR3 region has 15 residues. V trimming: 6 bases; J trimming: 3 bases; junction bases outside the gene matches: 5. Sequencing was done on a sample of PBMCs or a T cell subset sorted from them (not recorded which). The rearrangement links TRBV6-6 to TRBJ1-1, with 12 bases lining up with TRBD1. The sequence came from an adult woman who had mild COVID-19 (a few samples of this study predate the infection). Cell type and time point are not known. The CDR3 region is CASRQGQGAYTEAFF. The CDR3 coding sequence is TGTGCCAGCAGACAGGGACAGGGGGCTTACACTGAAGCTTTCTTT.